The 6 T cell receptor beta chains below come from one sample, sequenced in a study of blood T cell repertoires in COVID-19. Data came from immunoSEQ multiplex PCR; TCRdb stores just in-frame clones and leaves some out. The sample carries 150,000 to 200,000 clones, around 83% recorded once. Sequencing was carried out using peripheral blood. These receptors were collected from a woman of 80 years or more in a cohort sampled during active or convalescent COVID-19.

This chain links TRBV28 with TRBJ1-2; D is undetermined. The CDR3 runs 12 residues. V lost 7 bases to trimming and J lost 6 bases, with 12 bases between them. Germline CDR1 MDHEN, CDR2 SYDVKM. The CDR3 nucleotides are TGTGCCAGCAACGAGGGAGTGAATGGCTACACCTTC. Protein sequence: CASNEGVNGYTF.

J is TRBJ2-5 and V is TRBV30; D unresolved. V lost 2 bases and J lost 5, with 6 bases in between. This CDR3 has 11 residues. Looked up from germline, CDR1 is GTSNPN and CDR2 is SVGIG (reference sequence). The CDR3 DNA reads TGTGCCTGGAGTTTGCGGGAGACCCAGTACTTC. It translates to CAWSLRETQYF. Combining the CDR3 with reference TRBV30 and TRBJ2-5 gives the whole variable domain SQTIHQWPATLVQPVGSPLSLECTVEGTSNPNLYWYRQAAGRGLQLLFYSVGIGQISSEVPQNLSASRPQDRQFILSSKKLLLSDSGFYLCAWSLRETQYFGPGTRLLVL.

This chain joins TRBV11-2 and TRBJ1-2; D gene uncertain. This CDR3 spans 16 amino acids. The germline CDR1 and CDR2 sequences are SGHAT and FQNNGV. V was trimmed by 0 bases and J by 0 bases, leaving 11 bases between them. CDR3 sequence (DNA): TGTGCCAGCAGCTTAGATCTGGCTTCGACTAACTATGGCTACACCTTC. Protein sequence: CASSLDLASTNYGYTF.

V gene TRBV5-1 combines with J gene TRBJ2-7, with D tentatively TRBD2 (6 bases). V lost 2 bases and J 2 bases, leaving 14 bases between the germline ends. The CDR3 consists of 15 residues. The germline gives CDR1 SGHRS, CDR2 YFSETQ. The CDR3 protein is CASSLGGVQTYEQYF. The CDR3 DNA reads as TGCGCCAGCAGCTTAGGAGGGGTCCAGACCTACGAGCAGTACTTC.

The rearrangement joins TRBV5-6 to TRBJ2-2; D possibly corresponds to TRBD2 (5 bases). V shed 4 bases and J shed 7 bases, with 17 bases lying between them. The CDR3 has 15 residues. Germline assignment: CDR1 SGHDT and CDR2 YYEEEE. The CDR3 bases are TGTGCCAGCAGCCAACCTAGCAGAAGTATCGGGGAGCTGTTTTTT. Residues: CASSQPSRSIGELFF.

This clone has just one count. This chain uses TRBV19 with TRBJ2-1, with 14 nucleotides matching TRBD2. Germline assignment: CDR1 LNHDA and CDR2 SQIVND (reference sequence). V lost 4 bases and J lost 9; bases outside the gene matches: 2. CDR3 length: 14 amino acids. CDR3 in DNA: TGTGCCAGTAGTACGGGACTAGCGGGAGTTGAGCAGTTCTTC. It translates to CASSTGLAGVEQFF. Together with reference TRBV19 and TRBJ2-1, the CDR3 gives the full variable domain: DGGITQSPKYLFRKEGQNVTLSCEQNLNHDAMYWYRQDPGQGLRLIYYSQIVNDFQKGDIAEGYSVSREKKESFPLTVTSAQKNPTAFYLCASSTGLAGVEQFFGPGTRLTVL.